This TCR beta chain was profiled in a study of beta chain features in type 1 diabetes. Study-wide results and limits: Within each of all four CD4+ subsets, Type 1 diabetes patients had TCRB CDR3s that were moderately but significantly shorter. Naive, central memory and Treg TCRB repertoires appeared more alike in patients than in healthy donors. The analysis here could not establish whether HLA type shapes TCRB rearrangement.

The CDR3 sequence is 13 residues long. Trimming took off 0 bases at V and 4 bases at J, with 5 bases between the two ends. CDR1 and CDR2 from the germline V gene are SGHTS and YDEGEE. Concerning this clone itself: Antigen: not known.

Sorted populations all had greater than 95% purity. The investigators reverse transcribed all of the isolated RNA, so they sequenced expressed TCRB transcripts. Clones were read by immunoSEQ multiplex PCR, and TCRdb kept only the in-frame ones, dropping some. The sample shows fewer than 350,000 clones, about 15% of them seen only once. The receptor comes from a man aged 18 to 30 with type 1 diabetes. The specimen was naive CD4+ T cells from blood. This chain connects TRBV5-8 to TRBJ1-5; no reliable D call. The CDR3 DNA reads as TGTGCCAGCAGCTTGGGACTAAATCAGCCCCAGCATTTT. Its translation: CASSLGLNQPQHF. Variable domain in full (rest from reference TRBV5-8 and TRBJ1-5): EAGVTQSPTHLIKTRGQQATLRCSPISGHTSVYWYQQALGLGLQFLLWYDEGEERNRGNFPPRFSGRQFPNYSSELNVNALELEDSALYLCASSLGLNQPQHFGDGTRLSIL.